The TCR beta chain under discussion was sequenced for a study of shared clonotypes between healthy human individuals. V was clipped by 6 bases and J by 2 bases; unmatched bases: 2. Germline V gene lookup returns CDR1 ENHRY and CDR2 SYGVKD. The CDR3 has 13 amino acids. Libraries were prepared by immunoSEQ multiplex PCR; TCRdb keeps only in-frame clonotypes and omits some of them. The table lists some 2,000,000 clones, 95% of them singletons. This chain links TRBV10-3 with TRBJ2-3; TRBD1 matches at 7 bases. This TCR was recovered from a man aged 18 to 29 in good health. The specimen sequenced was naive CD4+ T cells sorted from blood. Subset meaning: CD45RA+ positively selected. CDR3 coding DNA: TGTGCCATCAGGGGGACAGACACAGATACGCAGTATTTT. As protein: CAIRGTDTDTQYF.